Listed here are 3 T cell receptor beta chains from one sample, sequenced in a study of T-cell reconstitution after alpha-beta-depleted transplantation in children. The antigens for these receptors are not known. Findings and limits, study-wide: T cells produced anew were the main source of T-cell counts and diversity one year after transplant.

The authors prepared the TCRbeta library with unique molecular identifiers. MiXCR, run by TCRdb on the PCR reads, gives a single entry per CDR3 protein. The data hold hundreds of thousands of distinct CDR3 sequences, with around 7.1% observed a single time. The sample was peripheral blood, taken 360 days after TCRalphabeta/CD19-depleted stem cell transplant. Receptor source: a female patient aged 2-9 years who had a stem cell transplant for Fanconi anemia, so the T cells may come from the graft donor.

In this sample, this clonotype turned up a few times. This chain connects TRBV6-2 or TRBV6-3 to TRBJ1-5; D unresolved. This CDR3 region has 13 residues. Germline V gene sequence: CDR1 MNHEY, CDR2 SVGEGT. V was clipped by 7 bases and J by 6 bases, with 13 bases between them. The chain's CDR3 is CASTRHERQPQHF. CDR3 DNA sequence: TGTGCCAGCACCCGACATGAACGTCAGCCCCAGCATTTT.

This clonotype has more than one count but fewer than ten. The chain carries TRBV28 and TRBJ2-7; D is possibly TRBD2 (6 bases). The length of the CDR3 is 13 residues. Trimming pared 7 bases from V and 3 bases from J, leaving 13 bases between. CDR1 is MDHEN, CDR2 SYDVKM, per germline. For the CDR3, the DNA is TGTGCCAGCAAAAAGGGAGGACTCTACGAGCAGTACTTC. Its protein product is CASKKGGLYEQYF.

In this sample, this clonotype turned up many times. The chain recombines TRBV29-1 with TRBJ1-1, with D unresolved. The CDR3 extends over 14 amino acids. V lost 1 base and J lost 1, with 10 bases in between. Germline CDR1 SQVTM, CDR2 ANQGSEA. CDR3 region: CSVEVLYRNTEAFF. The CDR3 DNA is TGCAGCGTTGAAGTTTTGTACAGGAACACTGAAGCTTTCTTT.